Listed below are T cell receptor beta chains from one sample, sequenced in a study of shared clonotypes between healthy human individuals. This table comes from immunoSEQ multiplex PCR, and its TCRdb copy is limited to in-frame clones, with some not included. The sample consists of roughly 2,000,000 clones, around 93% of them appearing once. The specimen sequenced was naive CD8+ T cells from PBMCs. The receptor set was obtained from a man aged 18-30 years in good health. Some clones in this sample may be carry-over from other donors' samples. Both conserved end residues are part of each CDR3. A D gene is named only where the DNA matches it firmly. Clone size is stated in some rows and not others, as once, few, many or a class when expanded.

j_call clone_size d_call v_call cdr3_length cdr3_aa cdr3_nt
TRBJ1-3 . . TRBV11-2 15 CASSRDRSSGNTIYF TGTGCCAGCAGCCGGGACCGAAGCTCTGGAAACACCATATATTTT
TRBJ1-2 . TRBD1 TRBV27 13 CASSTSTGNGYTF TGTGCCAGCAGTACATCGACAGGGAATGGCTACACCTTC
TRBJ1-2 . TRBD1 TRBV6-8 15 CASSYDGTGGNGYTF TGTGCCAGCAGTTACGACGGGACAGGGGGCAATGGCTACACCTTC
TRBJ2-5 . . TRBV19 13 CASSSHLLETQYF TGTGCCAGTAGTTCCCACCTCCTAGAGACCCAGTACTTC
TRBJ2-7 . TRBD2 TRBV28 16 CASSLFLAGASYEQYF TGTGCCAGCAGTTTATTCCTAGCGGGAGCCTCCTACGAGCAGTACTTC
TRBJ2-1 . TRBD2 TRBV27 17 CASSPFRLADIYNEQFF TGTGCCAGCAGCCCTTTCAGACTAGCGGATATCTACAATGAGCAGTTCTTC
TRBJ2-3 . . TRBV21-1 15 CASNMGEPSTDTQYF TGTGCCAGCAACATGGGAGAACCTAGCACAGATACGCAGTATTTT
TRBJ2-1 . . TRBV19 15 CASSLGRGVVYEQFF TGTGCCAGTAGTTTGGGCAGGGGAGTTGTTTATGAGCAGTTCTTC
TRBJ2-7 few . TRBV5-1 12 CASSFDSYEQYF TGCGCCAGCAGCTTTGACAGCTACGAGCAGTACTTC
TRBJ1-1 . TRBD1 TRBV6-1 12 CASKQGMGVAFF TGTGCCAGCAAACAGGGGATGGGGGTAGCTTTCTTT
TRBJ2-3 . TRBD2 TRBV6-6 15 CASSQREAGTDTQYF TGTGCCAGCAGTCAGCGGGAGGCGGGCACAGATACGCAGTATTTT
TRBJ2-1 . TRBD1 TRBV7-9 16 CASSSGHDRGGNEQFF TGTGCCAGCAGCTCCGGCCATGACAGGGGCGGCAATGAGCAGTTCTTC
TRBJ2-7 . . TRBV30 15 CAWSGPRGGGYEQYF TGTGCCTGGAGTGGGCCAAGAGGGGGAGGCTACGAGCAGTACTTC
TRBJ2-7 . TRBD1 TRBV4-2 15 CASSAGTAGPYEQYF TGTGCCAGCAGCGCCGGGACAGCCGGACCCTACGAGCAGTACTTC
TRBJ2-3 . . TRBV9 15 CASSVNGRSLDTQYF TGTGCCAGCAGCGTAAACGGGAGAAGTCTAGATACGCAGTATTTT
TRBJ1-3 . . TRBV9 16 CASSVAGNPSGNAIYF TGTGCCAGCAGCGTAGCAGGGAACCCATCTGGAAACGCCATATATTTT